The 11 T cell receptor beta chains in this list originate from one sample, sequenced in a study of cytomegalovirus exposure and HLA in healthy donors. In the PCR, 60 Vbeta and 13 Jbeta primers were used. Only in-frame clones appear in the TCRdb table, and some are missing; sequencing was by immunoSEQ multiplex PCR. This table holds 95,000 to 110,000 clones, less than 85% found once. The sample was PBMCs. The receptors were gathered from a man aged 18 to 29 in good health and CMV-seronegative.

This clone was counted a single time. This chain uses TRBV7-9 with TRBJ1-4; the D is unclear. V dropped 5 bases and J dropped 7 bases, with 14 bases sitting between them. CDR1 SEHNR and CDR2 FQNEAQ come from the germline V gene (reference sequence). The CDR3 covers 14 residues. CDR3 protein: CASSPTPRGEKLFF. Here the CDR3 DNA reads TGTGCCAGCAGCCCGACCCCACGGGGTGAAAAACTGTTTTTT.

The chain recombines TRBV28 with TRBJ1-1; no firm D call. CDR1 is MDHEN, CDR2 SYDVKM, per germline. V lost 6 bases and J 0 bases, leaving 8 bases between the germline ends. The CDR3 runs 13 residues. This CDR3 is CASSRTMNTEAFF. CDR3 bases: TGTGCCAGCAGCCGTACAATGAACACTGAAGCTTTCTTT.

The rearrangement joins TRBV29-1 to TRBJ1-2; tentatively, D is TRBD1 (6 bases). V lost 6 bases, J lost 8 bases, and 16 bases lay in between. Germline V CDR1 and CDR2: SQVTM, ANQGSEA. This CDR3 has 12 amino acids. CDR3: CSVESGARGYTF. The CDR3 DNA is TGCAGCGTCGAGTCAGGGGCCCGAGGCTACACCTTC.

J is TRBJ2-7 and V is TRBV20-1; tentative D call: TRBD2 (6 bases). Germline V gives CDR1 DFQATT, CDR2 SNEGSKA (reference sequence). The CDR3 loop spans 11 amino acids. With 4 bases removed from V and 11 bases from J, the gap between germline ends came to 15 bases. In DNA, the CDR3 is TGCAGTGCTAAAGGAGGGCCTCAAAAGTACTTC. It specifies CSAKGGPQKYF.

J is TRBJ2-7 and V is TRBV7-9; the match to TRBD1 covers 7 bases. The germline V gene has CDR1 SEHNR and CDR2 FQNEAQ (reference sequence). The CDR3 has 16 amino acids. The CDR3 DNA reads as TGTTCCTTCTTACCTCCGGGACAGAGTTCCTCCTACGAGCAGTACTTC. Its protein is CSFLPPGQSSSYEQYF.

This clone was counted between two and nine times. The chain has TRBV6-6 and TRBJ2-5; TRBD2 agrees at 8 bases. The V gene's germline CDR1 is MNHNY and CDR2 SVGAGI (reference sequence). The CDR3 loop spans 14 amino acids. The V segment lost 4 bases and the J segment 5 bases; nucleotides outside the gene matches: 6. CDR3 sequence reads: CASSLPPGGETQYF. CDR3 bases: TGTGCCAGCAGTTTACCCCCGGGAGGGGAGACCCAGTACTTC.

The chain has TRBV7-2 and TRBJ1-6, with D hard to call. This CDR3 is built from 16 residues. The V end was cut by 1 base, the J end by 10 bases, with 17 bases between. The V gene's germline CDR1 is SGHTA and CDR2 FQGNSA. CDR3 in amino acids: CASSLVVRPPGSPLHF. The CDR3 coding sequence is TGTGCCAGCAGCTTAGTTGTTAGGCCCCCGGGGTCACCCCTCCACTTT.

The chain employs TRBV5-1 and TRBJ2-5, with a weak D call TRBD1 (5 bases). Germline V gene sequence: CDR1 SGHRS, CDR2 YFSETQ. With 0 bases removed from V and 3 bases from J, the gap between germline ends came to 9 bases. This CDR3 has 14 amino acids. The CDR3 DNA reads as TGCGCCAGCAGCTTGGGGGGCCTCAAAGAGACCCAGTACTTC. It encodes CASSLGGLKETQYF.

The chain links TRBV5-1 to TRBJ2-3; tentatively, D is TRBD2 (5 bases). Per the germline V gene, CDR1 is SGHRS and CDR2 is YFSETQ. Between the trimmed V and J ends, which lost 7 bases and 2 bases, there was a span of 8 bases. This CDR3 comprises 12 residues. The CDR3 nucleotides read TGCGCCAGCGGGGAGTACACAGATACGCAGTATTTT. Its protein is CASGEYTDTQYF.

The V and J genes are TRBV10-3 and TRBJ2-7, with D unclear. The CDR3 contains 12 residues. Trimming shortened V by 5 bases and J by 5 bases, and 10 bases separated the two germline ends. CDR1 and CDR2 from the germline V gene are ENHRY and SYGVKD. CDR3: CAISSGTHEQYF. CDR3 sequence (DNA): TGTGCCATCAGTTCAGGTACACACGAGCAGTACTTC.

The gene calls are TRBV2 and TRBJ2-2; 10 positions agree with TRBD1. Germline V gene data show CDR1 as SNHLY and CDR2 as FYNNEI. The V segment lost 6 bases and the J segment 3 bases; nucleotides outside the gene matches: 10. The CDR3 spans 17 residues. CDR3 coding DNA: TGTGCCAGCAGAGCCAGATCCGGGACAGGGGACACCGGGGAGCTGTTTTTT. Residues: CASRARSGTGDTGELFF.